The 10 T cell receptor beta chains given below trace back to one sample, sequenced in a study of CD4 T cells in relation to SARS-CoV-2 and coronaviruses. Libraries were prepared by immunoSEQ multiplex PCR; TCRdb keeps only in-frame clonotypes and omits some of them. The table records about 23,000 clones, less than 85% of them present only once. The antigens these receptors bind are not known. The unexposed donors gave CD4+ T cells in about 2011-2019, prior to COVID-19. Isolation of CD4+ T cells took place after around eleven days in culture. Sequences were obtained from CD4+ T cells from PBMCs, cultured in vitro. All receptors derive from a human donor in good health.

The CDR3 here is CASSLYSIGRADGGELFF. CDR3 in DNA: TGTGCCAGCTCACTATACTCGATCGGGAGGGCCGATGGCGGGGAGCTGTTTTTT. V and J are TRBV18 and TRBJ2-2, with 8 bases matching TRBD2. The CDR3 is 18 residues long. V lost 4 bases and J lost 7; bases outside the gene matches: 17. Germline CDR1 is KGHSH and CDR2 is LQKENI.

The CDR3 DNA is TGTGCCACTGGGACTAGCGGGAGGGTCTACGAGCAGTACTTC. It is translated as CATGTSGRVYEQYF. The chain uses TRBV2 and TRBJ2-7, with 16 bases fitting TRBD2. The V gene's germline CDR1 is SNHLY and CDR2 FYNNEI. V shed 10 bases and J 3 bases; nucleotides not matched to a gene: 3. This CDR3 comprises 14 residues.

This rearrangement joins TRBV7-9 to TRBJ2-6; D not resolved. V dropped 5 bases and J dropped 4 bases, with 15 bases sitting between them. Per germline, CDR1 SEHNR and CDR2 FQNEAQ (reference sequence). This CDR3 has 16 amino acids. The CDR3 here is CASSPLGPPGANVLTF. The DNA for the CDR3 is TGTGCCAGCAGCCCCCTTGGGCCCCCCGGGGCCAACGTCCTGACTTTC.

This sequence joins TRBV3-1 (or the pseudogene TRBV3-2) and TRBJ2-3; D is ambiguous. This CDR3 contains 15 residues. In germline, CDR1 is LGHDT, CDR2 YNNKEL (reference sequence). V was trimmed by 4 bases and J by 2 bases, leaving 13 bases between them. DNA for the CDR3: TGTGCCAGCAGCCGAACCGGGCCGACCACAGATACGCAGTATTTT. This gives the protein CASSRTGPTTDTQYF.

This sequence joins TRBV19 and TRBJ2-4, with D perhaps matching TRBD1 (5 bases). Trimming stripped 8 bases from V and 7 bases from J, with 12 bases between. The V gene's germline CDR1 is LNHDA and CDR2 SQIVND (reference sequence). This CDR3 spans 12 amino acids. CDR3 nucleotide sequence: TGTGCCAGTGCGGACAATACGAACATTCAGTACTTC. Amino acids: CASADNTNIQYF.

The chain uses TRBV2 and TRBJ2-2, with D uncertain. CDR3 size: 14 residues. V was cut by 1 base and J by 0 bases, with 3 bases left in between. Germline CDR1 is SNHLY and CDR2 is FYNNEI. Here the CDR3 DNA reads TGTGCCAGCAGTGAAGGTGCGAACACCGGGGAGCTGTTTTTT. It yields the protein CASSEGANTGELFF.

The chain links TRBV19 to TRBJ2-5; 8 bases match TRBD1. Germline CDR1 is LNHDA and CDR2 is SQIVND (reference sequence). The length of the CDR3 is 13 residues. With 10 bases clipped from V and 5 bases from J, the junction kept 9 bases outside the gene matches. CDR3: CATADRAGETQYF. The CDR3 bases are TGTGCCACCGCGGACAGGGCTGGGGAGACCCAGTACTTC. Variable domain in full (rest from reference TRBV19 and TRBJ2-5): DGGITQSPKYLFRKEGQNVTLSCEQNLNHDAMYWYRQDPGQGLRLIYYSQIVNDFQKGDIAEGYSVSREKKESFPLTVTSAQKNPTAFYLCATADRAGETQYFGPGTRLLVL.

The CDR3 region is CASSAGQINYGYTF. The CDR3 DNA reads as TGTGCCAGTAGTGCGGGACAAATTAACTATGGCTACACCTTC. The J gene is TRBJ1-2, the V gene TRBV19, with D perhaps matching TRBD1 (6 bases). V gave up 5 bases and J gave up 1 base, with 11 bases separating them. There are 14 residues in the CDR3. Germline loops: CDR1 LNHDA, CDR2 SQIVND (reference sequence).

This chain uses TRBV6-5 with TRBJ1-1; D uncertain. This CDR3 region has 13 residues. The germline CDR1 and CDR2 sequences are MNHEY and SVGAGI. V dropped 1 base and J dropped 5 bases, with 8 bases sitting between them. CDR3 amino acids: CASSYYAGTEAFF. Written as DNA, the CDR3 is TGTGCCAGCAGTTACTACGCGGGAACTGAAGCTTTCTTT.

The CDR3: CASGLVGVYEQYF. The CDR3 DNA sequence: TGTGCTAGTGGTTTGGTGGGAGTCTACGAGCAGTACTTC. This chain joins TRBV12-5 and TRBJ2-7; D is possibly TRBD2 (5 bases). From germline, CDR1 is LGHNT and CDR2 FRNRAP. This CDR3 contains 13 residues. Trimming removed 0 bases at V and 3 bases at J, with 6 bases between.